The rows below give T cell receptor beta chains drawn from one sample of a study of cytomegalovirus exposure and HLA in healthy donors. TCRdb's table, derived via immunoSEQ multiplex PCR, lists solely in-frame clones and lacks some. In the table there are about 160,000 clones, roughly 70% of which are singletons. What was sequenced was PBMCs. These receptors were collected from a woman in her thirties in good health and CMV-seronegative. Both conserved end residues are part of each CDR3. A D gene is named only where the DNA matches it firmly. Only some rows state a clone size, as once, few, many or a class for expanded clones.

CDR3aa: CASSSQKAGVYEQYF
CDR3nt: TGTGCCAGCAGTTCCCAAAAAGCGGGGGTGTACGAGCAGTACTTC
len: 15
v_gene: TRBV28
j_gene: TRBJ2-7
d_gene: TRBD2
abundance: .

CDR3aa: CASSLPGLNEQFF
CDR3nt: TGTGCCAGCAGCTTACCGGGACTAAATGAGCAGTTCTTC
len: 13
v_gene: TRBV7-9
j_gene: TRBJ2-1
d_gene: TRBD2
abundance: .

CDR3aa: CASSSQQVVGAFF
CDR3nt: TGTGCCAGCAGTTCCCAACAGGTGGTTGGGGCTTTCTTT
len: 13
v_gene: TRBV28
j_gene: TRBJ1-1
d_gene: .
abundance: few

CDR3aa: CASSSPGASTDTQYF
CDR3nt: TGTGCCAGCAGCTCTCCGGGAGCCAGCACAGATACGCAGTATTTT
len: 15
v_gene: TRBV7-3
j_gene: TRBJ2-3
d_gene: .
abundance: .

CDR3aa: CASSFTGTLKETQYF
CDR3nt: TGTGCCAGCAGCTTTACCGGGACTTTAAAGGAGACCCAGTACTTC
len: 15
v_gene: TRBV7-2
j_gene: TRBJ2-5
d_gene: .
abundance: .

CDR3aa: CASSYDSGGYNEQFF
CDR3nt: TGTGCCAGCAGTTACGATAGCGGGGGGTACAATGAGCAGTTCTTC
len: 15
v_gene: TRBV6-6
j_gene: TRBJ2-1
d_gene: TRBD2
abundance: few

CDR3aa: CASSLYRQGNTEAFF
CDR3nt: TGTGCCAGCAGTTTATATAGACAGGGGAACACTGAAGCTTTCTTT
len: 15
v_gene: TRBV28
j_gene: TRBJ1-1
d_gene: TRBD1
abundance: .

CDR3aa: CASSLERTGLGNSPLHF
CDR3nt: TGTGCCAGCAGCTTAGAGCGGACAGGACTTGGTAATTCACCCCTCCACTTT
len: 17
v_gene: TRBV7-2
j_gene: TRBJ1-6
d_gene: TRBD1
abundance: .

CDR3aa: CASSLPGGRVETQYF
CDR3nt: TGTGCCAGCAGCCTTCCTGGCGGGAGGGTAGAGACCCAGTACTTC
len: 15
v_gene: TRBV9
j_gene: TRBJ2-5
d_gene: TRBD2
abundance: .

CDR3aa: CASSEGTNTGELFF
CDR3nt: TGTGCCAGCAGTGAGGGCACCAACACCGGGGAGCTGTTTTTT
len: 14
v_gene: TRBV2
j_gene: TRBJ2-2
d_gene: .
abundance: .

CDR3aa: CASSTLTGTYEQYF
CDR3nt: TGTGCCAGCAGCACCTTGACAGGAACCTACGAGCAGTACTTC
len: 14
v_gene: TRBV11-2
j_gene: TRBJ2-7
d_gene: .
abundance: .

CDR3aa: CASSVQVSYNSPLHF
CDR3nt: TGTGCCAGCAGTGTCCAGGTCTCCTATAATTCACCCCTCCACTTT
len: 15
v_gene: TRBV6-1
j_gene: TRBJ1-6
d_gene: .
abundance: .

CDR3aa: CASSLWRVREETQYF
CDR3nt: TGTGCCAGCAGCTTGTGGAGGGTTCGTGAAGAGACCCAGTACTTC
len: 15
v_gene: TRBV7-9
j_gene: TRBJ2-5
d_gene: .
abundance: .

CDR3aa: CAWSVSMGLTDTQYF
CDR3nt: TGTGCCTGGAGTGTATCTATGGGGCTCACAGATACGCAGTATTTT
len: 15
v_gene: TRBV30
j_gene: TRBJ2-3
d_gene: .
abundance: .

CDR3aa: CASSLVLGALGYTF
CDR3nt: TGTGCCAGCAGCTTAGTATTGGGGGCGCTGGGCTACACCTTC
len: 14
v_gene: TRBV7-2
j_gene: TRBJ1-2
d_gene: .
abundance: .

CDR3aa: CASSTLGLQGDSYNSPLHF
CDR3nt: TGTGCCAGCAGTACTTTAGGTTTGCAGGGGGACTCCTATAATTCACCCCTCCACTTT
len: 19
v_gene: TRBV27
j_gene: TRBJ1-6
d_gene: TRBD1
abundance: .

CDR3aa: CASSPGQNNEQFF
CDR3nt: TGTGCCAGCTCACCGGGGCAGAACAATGAGCAGTTCTTC
len: 13
v_gene: TRBV18
j_gene: TRBJ2-1
d_gene: .
abundance: .

CDR3aa: CASSLEGQGSSEQYF
CDR3nt: TGTGCCAGCAGCTTAGAGGGGCAGGGTTCGAGCGAGCAGTACTTC
len: 15
v_gene: TRBV11-3
j_gene: TRBJ2-7
d_gene: .
abundance: .

CDR3aa: CASNLDRGGEQYF
CDR3nt: TGTGCCAGCAACCTGGACAGGGGCGGCGAGCAGTACTTC
len: 13
v_gene: TRBV6-5
j_gene: TRBJ2-7
d_gene: TRBD1
abundance: few

CDR3aa: CASTPGQEAYNEQFF
CDR3nt: TGTGCCAGCACTCCGGGACAGGAGGCCTACAATGAGCAGTTCTTC
len: 15
v_gene: TRBV6-1
j_gene: TRBJ2-1
d_gene: TRBD1
abundance: .

CDR3aa: CATWARDRAEEGEKLFF
CDR3nt: TGTGCCACCTGGGCTCGGGACAGGGCAGAAGAGGGTGAAAAACTGTTTTTT
len: 17
v_gene: TRBV7-8
j_gene: TRBJ1-4
d_gene: TRBD1
abundance: .

CDR3aa: CASSSTYEQYF
CDR3nt: TGTGCCAGCAGCTCGACTTACGAGCAGTACTTC
len: 11
v_gene: TRBV4-2
j_gene: TRBJ2-7
d_gene: .
abundance: medium-sized

CDR3aa: CATSRGWSGYEQFF
CDR3nt: TGTGCCACCAGTCGAGGGTGGTCCGGCTATGAGCAGTTCTTC
len: 14
v_gene: TRBV19
j_gene: TRBJ2-1
d_gene: .
abundance: .

CDR3aa: CASSTIAGGPGGELFF
CDR3nt: TGTGCCAGCAGCACCATAGCGGGAGGGCCTGGCGGGGAGCTGTTTTTT
len: 16
v_gene: TRBV9
j_gene: TRBJ2-2
d_gene: TRBD2
abundance: .

CDR3aa: CASSASVGSNNEQFF
CDR3nt: TGTGCCAGCAGTGCCTCTGTTGGGAGTAACAATGAGCAGTTCTTC
len: 15
v_gene: TRBV6-1
j_gene: TRBJ2-1
d_gene: .
abundance: once

CDR3aa: CATSIKREAEEQYF
CDR3nt: TGTGCCACCAGCATAAAGCGGGAAGCGGAGGAGCAGTACTTC
len: 14
v_gene: TRBV15
j_gene: TRBJ2-7
d_gene: TRBD2
abundance: .

CDR3aa: CASRRAGILSYNEQFF
CDR3nt: TGTGCCAGCAGAAGAGCGGGAATCCTCTCCTACAATGAGCAGTTCTTC
len: 16
v_gene: TRBV28
j_gene: TRBJ2-1
d_gene: TRBD2
abundance: .

CDR3aa: CASSLWASGSGETQYF
CDR3nt: TGTGCCAGCAGCTTATGGGCTAGCGGGAGTGGGGAGACCCAGTACTTC
len: 16
v_gene: TRBV7-6
j_gene: TRBJ2-5
d_gene: TRBD2
abundance: once

CDR3aa: CASSTQTEAFF
CDR3nt: TGTGCCAGCAGCACCCAGACTGAAGCTTTCTTT
len: 11
v_gene: TRBV7-9
j_gene: TRBJ1-1
d_gene: .
abundance: .

CDR3aa: CSSSLVGDGYTF
CDR3nt: TGTTCCAGCAGCTTAGTGGGAGATGGCTACACCTTC
len: 12
v_gene: TRBV7-9
j_gene: TRBJ1-2
d_gene: .
abundance: .

CDR3aa: CASSDPGQGGYEQYF
CDR3nt: TGTGCCAGCAGTGACCCCGGACAGGGAGGATACGAGCAGTACTTC
len: 15
v_gene: TRBV6-1
j_gene: TRBJ2-7
d_gene: TRBD1
abundance: .

CDR3aa: CASSYRGGGNTGELFF
CDR3nt: TGTGCCAGCAGTTATAGGGGCGGGGGGAACACCGGGGAGCTGTTTTTT
len: 16
v_gene: TRBV6-5
j_gene: TRBJ2-2
d_gene: TRBD2
abundance: .

CDR3aa: CAWDQERRFTNEQFF
CDR3nt: TGTGCCTGGGACCAGGAGCGGAGGTTCACGAATGAGCAGTTCTTC
len: 15
v_gene: TRBV30
j_gene: TRBJ2-1
d_gene: .
abundance: .

CDR3aa: CASSLQEGQPQHF
CDR3nt: TGTGCCAGCAGTTTACAGGAGGGACAGCCCCAGCATTTT
len: 13
v_gene: TRBV28
j_gene: TRBJ1-5
d_gene: .
abundance: .

CDR3aa: CASSLAQSSYNSPLHF
CDR3nt: TGCGCCAGCAGCTTGGCACAGAGCTCCTATAATTCACCCCTCCACTTT
len: 16
v_gene: TRBV5-1
j_gene: TRBJ1-6
d_gene: .
abundance: once

CDR3aa: CASSPTGVNYEQYF
CDR3nt: TGTGCCAGTAGTCCAACAGGGGTAAACTACGAGCAGTACTTC
len: 14
v_gene: TRBV19
j_gene: TRBJ2-7
d_gene: TRBD1
abundance: once

CDR3aa: CASSWETGNDATLAKNIQYF
CDR3nt: TGCGCCAGCAGCTGGGAGACAGGAAACGATGCTACTCTAGCCAAAAACATTCAGTACTTC
len: 20
v_gene: TRBV5-1
j_gene: TRBJ2-4
d_gene: .
abundance: .

CDR3aa: CASSQDKIGGNQPQHF
CDR3nt: TGTGCCAGCAGCCAAGATAAAATCGGAGGCAATCAGCCCCAGCATTTT
len: 16
v_gene: TRBV4-2
j_gene: TRBJ1-5
d_gene: .
abundance: .

CDR3aa: CASSLRDTGELFF
CDR3nt: TGTGCCAGCAGTTTAAGAGATACCGGGGAGCTGTTTTTT
len: 13
v_gene: TRBV28
j_gene: TRBJ2-2
d_gene: .
abundance: .

CDR3aa: CASRRTGVAPYEQYF
CDR3nt: TGTGCCAGCAGAAGGACAGGCGTTGCTCCCTACGAGCAGTACTTC
len: 15
v_gene: TRBV27
j_gene: TRBJ2-7
d_gene: TRBD1
abundance: .

CDR3aa: CASSLEYETGELFF
CDR3nt: TGTGCCAGCAGCTTAGAGTACGAGACCGGGGAGCTGTTTTTT
len: 14
v_gene: TRBV7-9
j_gene: TRBJ2-2
d_gene: .
abundance: few

CDR3aa: CASSYGTGAFYEQYF
CDR3nt: TGTGCCAGCAGTTATGGGACAGGAGCCTTCTACGAGCAGTACTTC
len: 15
v_gene: TRBV6-5
j_gene: TRBJ2-7
d_gene: TRBD1
abundance: once

CDR3aa: CASSEGRLLFF
CDR3nt: TGCGCCAGCAGTGAGGGCAGGCTTCTGTTCTTC
len: 11
v_gene: TRBV10-2
j_gene: TRBJ2-1
d_gene: .
abundance: .

CDR3aa: CAWEVMGGEQFF
CDR3nt: TGTGCCTGGGAGGTTATGGGAGGTGAGCAGTTCTTC
len: 12
v_gene: TRBV30
j_gene: TRBJ2-1
d_gene: .
abundance: .

CDR3aa: CASSSPRSQSENEKLFF
CDR3nt: TGTGCCAGTAGTAGCCCTAGGAGTCAGTCGGAAAATGAAAAACTGTTTTTT
len: 17
v_gene: TRBV19
j_gene: TRBJ1-4
d_gene: .
abundance: few

CDR3aa: CASSPGLAGPNEQFF
CDR3nt: TGTGCCAGTAGTCCCGGACTAGCGGGACCGAATGAGCAGTTCTTC
len: 15
v_gene: TRBV19
j_gene: TRBJ2-1
d_gene: TRBD2
abundance: .

CDR3aa: CASSADGSGGGYEQYF
CDR3nt: TGTGCCAGTAGTGCTGACGGATCCGGCGGGGGATACGAGCAGTACTTC
len: 16
v_gene: TRBV19
j_gene: TRBJ2-7
d_gene: TRBD2
abundance: .

CDR3aa: CASSYRPFRDNSYEQYF
CDR3nt: TGTGCCAGCAGTTATAGGCCTTTCCGGGACAACTCCTACGAGCAGTACTTC
len: 17
v_gene: TRBV28
j_gene: TRBJ2-7
d_gene: .
abundance: .

CDR3aa: CASSQDLRAMNTEAFF
CDR3nt: TGTGCCAGCAGCCAAGATTTACGCGCCATGAACACTGAAGCTTTCTTT
len: 16
v_gene: TRBV4-2
j_gene: TRBJ1-1
d_gene: .
abundance: .

CDR3aa: CASSPLAGGPGETQYF
CDR3nt: TGTGCCAGCAGCCCGCTAGCGGGGGGGCCAGGGGAGACCCAGTACTTC
len: 16
v_gene: TRBV11-2
j_gene: TRBJ2-5
d_gene: TRBD2
abundance: .

CDR3aa: CASAAGPYNEQFF
CDR3nt: TGTGCCAGCGCAGCGGGACCTTACAATGAGCAGTTCTTC
len: 13
v_gene: TRBV2
j_gene: TRBJ2-1
d_gene: TRBD2
abundance: .

CDR3aa: CASSVEPLQGIGGYTF
CDR3nt: TGTGCCAGCAGCGTAGAACCCCTACAGGGGATTGGGGGCTACACCTTC
len: 16
v_gene: TRBV9
j_gene: TRBJ1-2
d_gene: TRBD1
abundance: .

CDR3aa: CASSFGTSNTGELFF
CDR3nt: TGTGCCAGCAGCTTCGGGACTTCGAACACCGGGGAGCTGTTTTTT
len: 15
v_gene: TRBV28
j_gene: TRBJ2-2
d_gene: .
abundance: .

CDR3aa: CASSYMGDQPQHF
CDR3nt: TGTGCCAGCAGTTATATGGGCGATCAGCCCCAGCATTTT
len: 13
v_gene: TRBV6-6
j_gene: TRBJ1-5
d_gene: .
abundance: few

CDR3aa: CAGSLAAGLYTEAFF
CDR3nt: TGTGCCGGCAGCTTGGCCGCAGGGTTGTACACTGAAGCTTTCTTT
len: 15
v_gene: TRBV5-4
j_gene: TRBJ1-1
d_gene: .
abundance: .